The source of this T cell receptor (beta chain) is a study of blood T cells in healthy people across ages. Study-wide background: Every two T cells gave about one barcoded beta molecule via template switching. Study-wide results and caveats: Researchers report that TCR beta diversity correlated strongly with naive T cell percentage. Reliance upon unsorted PBMCs precluded definitive naive versus antigen-experienced comparison.

Of note for this clonotype: Its target is not known.

Sample-barcoded 5' priming and a J-beta primer mix drove a second PCR of roughly 7 to 11 cycles. MiXCR, applied by TCRdb to the 5' RACE reads, yields one record per CDR3 protein. This table has around 1,700,000 distinct CDR3 sequences, roughly 27% appearing once. No fewer than 7 million PBMCs went into each sample. Trimming stripped 3 bases from V and 0 bases from J, with 15 bases between. Germline-derived CDR1 and CDR2 are SGHTA and FQGNSA. CDR3 size: 17 residues. This receptor was obtained from a woman aged 25 to 39 in good health. The sample comprised blood. The chain carries TRBV7-2 and TRBJ2-1; D is unclear. CDR3 loop: CASSLAPQRSSYNEQFF. The CDR3 DNA is TGTGCCAGCAGCTTGGCACCGCAGCGTTCCTCCTACAATGAGCAGTTCTTC.